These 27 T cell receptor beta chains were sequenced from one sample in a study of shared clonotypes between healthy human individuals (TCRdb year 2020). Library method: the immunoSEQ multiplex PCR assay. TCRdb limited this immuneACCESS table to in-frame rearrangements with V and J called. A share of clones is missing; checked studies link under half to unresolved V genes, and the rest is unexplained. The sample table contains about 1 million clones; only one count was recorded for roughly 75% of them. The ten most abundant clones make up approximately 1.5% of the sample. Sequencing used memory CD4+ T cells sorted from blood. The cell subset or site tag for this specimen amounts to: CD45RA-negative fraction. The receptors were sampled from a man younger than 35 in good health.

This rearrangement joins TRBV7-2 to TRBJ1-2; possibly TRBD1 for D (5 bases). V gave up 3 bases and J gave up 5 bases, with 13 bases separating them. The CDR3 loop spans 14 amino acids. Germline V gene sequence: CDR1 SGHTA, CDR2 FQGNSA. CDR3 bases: TGTGCCAGCAGCTTCCCGACGGGGGGTTATGGCTACACCTTC. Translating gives CASSFPTGGYGYTF.

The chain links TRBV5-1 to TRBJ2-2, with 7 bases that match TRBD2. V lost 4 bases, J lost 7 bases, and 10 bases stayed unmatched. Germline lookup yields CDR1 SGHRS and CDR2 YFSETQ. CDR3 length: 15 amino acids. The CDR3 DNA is TGCGCCAGCAGCGGGACCAGCGGGGTCAGCGGGGAGCTGTTTTTT. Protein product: CASSGTSGVSGELFF.

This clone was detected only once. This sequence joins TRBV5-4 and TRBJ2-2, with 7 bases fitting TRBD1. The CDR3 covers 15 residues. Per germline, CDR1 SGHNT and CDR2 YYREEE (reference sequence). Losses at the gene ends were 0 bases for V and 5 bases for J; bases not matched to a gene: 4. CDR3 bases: TGTGCCAGCAGCTTGGAGGGGGCCGGGACCGGGGAGCTGTTTTTT. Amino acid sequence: CASSLEGAGTGELFF.

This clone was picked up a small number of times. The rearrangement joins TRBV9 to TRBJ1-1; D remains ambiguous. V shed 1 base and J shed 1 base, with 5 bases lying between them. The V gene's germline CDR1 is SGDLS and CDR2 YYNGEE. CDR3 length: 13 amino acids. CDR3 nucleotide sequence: TGTGCCAGCAGCGTAATGTGGAACACTGAAGCTTTCTTT. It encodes CASSVMWNTEAFF. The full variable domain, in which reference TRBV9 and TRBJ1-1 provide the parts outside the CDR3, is DSGVTQTPKHLITATGQRVTLRCSPRSGDLSVYWYQQSLDQGLQFLIQYYNGEERAKGNILERFSAQQFPDLHSELNLSSLELGDSALYFCASSVMWNTEAFFGQGTRLTVV.

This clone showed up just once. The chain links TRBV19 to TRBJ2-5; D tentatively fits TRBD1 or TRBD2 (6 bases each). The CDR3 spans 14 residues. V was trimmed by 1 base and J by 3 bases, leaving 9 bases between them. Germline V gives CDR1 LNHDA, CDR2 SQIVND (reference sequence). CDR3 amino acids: CASSIGGTKETQYF. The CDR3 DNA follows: TGTGCCAGTAGTATAGGCGGGACAAAAGAGACCCAGTACTTC.

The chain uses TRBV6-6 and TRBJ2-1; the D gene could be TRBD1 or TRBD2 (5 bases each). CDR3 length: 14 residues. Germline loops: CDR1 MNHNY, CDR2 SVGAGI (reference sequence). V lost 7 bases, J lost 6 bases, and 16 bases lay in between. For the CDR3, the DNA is TGTGCCAGCAAAAAACCGGGACGGGGCAATGAGCAGTTCTTC. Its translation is CASKKPGRGNEQFF.

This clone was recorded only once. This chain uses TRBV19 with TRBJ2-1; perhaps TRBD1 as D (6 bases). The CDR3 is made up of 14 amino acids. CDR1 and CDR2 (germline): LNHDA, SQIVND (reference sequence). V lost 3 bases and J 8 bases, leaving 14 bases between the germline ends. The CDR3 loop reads CASSINRAVDEQFF. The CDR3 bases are TGTGCCAGTAGTATTAACAGGGCTGTCGATGAGCAGTTCTTC.

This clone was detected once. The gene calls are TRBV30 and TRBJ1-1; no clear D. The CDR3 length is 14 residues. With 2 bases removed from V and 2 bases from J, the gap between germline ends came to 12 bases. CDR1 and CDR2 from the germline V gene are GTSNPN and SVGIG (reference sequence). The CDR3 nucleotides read TGTGCCTGGAGTCGTTACGCCGGAAACACTGAAGCTTTCTTT. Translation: CAWSRYAGNTEAFF.

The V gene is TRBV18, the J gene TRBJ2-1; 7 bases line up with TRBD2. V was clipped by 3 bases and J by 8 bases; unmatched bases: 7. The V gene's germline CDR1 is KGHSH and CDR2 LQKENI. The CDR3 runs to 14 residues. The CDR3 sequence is CASSPQTSNDEQFF. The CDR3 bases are TGTGCCAGCTCACCTCAGACTAGCAACGATGAGCAGTTCTTC.

The CDR3 DNA sequence: TGTGCCAGCAAGGGCCGGGACAGGGTTTTCACCGGGGAGCTGTTTTTT. Its translation is CASKGRDRVFTGELFF. The rearrangement links TRBV27 to TRBJ2-2; 9 bases agree with TRBD1. V gave up 7 bases and J gave up 4 bases; unmatched junction bases: 10. Germline V gives CDR1 MNHEY, CDR2 SMNVEV (reference sequence). CDR3 length: 16 amino acids.

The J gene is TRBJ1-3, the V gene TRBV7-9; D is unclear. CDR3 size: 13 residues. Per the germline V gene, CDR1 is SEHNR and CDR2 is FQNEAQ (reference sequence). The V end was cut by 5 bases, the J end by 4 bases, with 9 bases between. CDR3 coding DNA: TGTGCCAGCAGCCAGGCTTGGGGAAACACCATATATTTT. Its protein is CASSQAWGNTIYF.

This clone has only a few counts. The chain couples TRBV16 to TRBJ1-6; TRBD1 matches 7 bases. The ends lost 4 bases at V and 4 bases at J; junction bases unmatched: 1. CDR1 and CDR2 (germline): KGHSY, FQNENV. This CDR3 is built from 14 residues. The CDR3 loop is CASSRDRYNSPLHF. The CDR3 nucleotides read TGTGCCAGCAGCCGGGACAGATATAATTCACCCCTCCACTTT.

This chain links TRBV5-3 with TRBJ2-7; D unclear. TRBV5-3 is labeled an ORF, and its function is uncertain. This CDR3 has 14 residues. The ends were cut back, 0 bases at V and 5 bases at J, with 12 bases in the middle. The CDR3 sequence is CARSLEAGSDEQYF. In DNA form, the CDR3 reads TGTGCCAGAAGCTTGGAGGCCGGATCGGACGAGCAGTACTTC.

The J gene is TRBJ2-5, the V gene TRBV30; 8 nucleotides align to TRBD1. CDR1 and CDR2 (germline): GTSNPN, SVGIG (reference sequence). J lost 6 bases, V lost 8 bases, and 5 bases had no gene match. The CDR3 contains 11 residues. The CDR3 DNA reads TGTGCCATCACAGGGGGACAGACCCAGTACTTC. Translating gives CAITGGQTQYF.

CDR3 coding DNA: TGTGCCAGCAGTTTCTCAGGATTTCCGGACTACGAGCAGTACTTC. This codes for CASSFSGFPDYEQYF. The V gene is TRBV28, the J gene TRBJ2-7; D not resolved. The V gene's germline CDR1 is MDHEN and CDR2 SYDVKM. The V gene lost 3 bases and the J gene lost 3 bases, with 15 bases spanning the gap. This CDR3 contains 15 residues.

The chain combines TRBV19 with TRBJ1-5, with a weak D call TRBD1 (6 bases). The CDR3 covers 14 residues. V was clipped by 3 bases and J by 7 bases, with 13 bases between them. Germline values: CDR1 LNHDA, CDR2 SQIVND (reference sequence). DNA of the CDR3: TGTGCCAGTAGTATTTCGGGGGGCCGACAGCCCCAGCATTTT. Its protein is CASSISGGRQPQHF.

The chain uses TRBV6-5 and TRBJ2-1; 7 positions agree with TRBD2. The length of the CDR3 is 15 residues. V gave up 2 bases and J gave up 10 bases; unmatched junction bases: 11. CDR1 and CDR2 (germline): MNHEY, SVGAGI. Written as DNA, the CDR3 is TGTGCCAGCAGTTACGCCCCCGATTCCGGGGGGGAGCAGTTCTTC. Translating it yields CASSYAPDSGGEQFF.

The CDR3 is CASSLRQGSGELFF. The CDR3, as DNA: TGCGCCAGCAGCCTCCGACAGGGGTCCGGGGAGCTGTTTTTT. The rearrangement uses TRBV5-1 and TRBJ2-2, with 8 nucleotides matching TRBD1. J was trimmed by 6 bases and V by 4 bases; bases with no gene match: 5. From germline, CDR1 is SGHRS and CDR2 YFSETQ. This CDR3 is built from 14 residues. The full variable domain, completed using reference TRBV5-1 and TRBJ2-2, is KAGVTQTPRYLIKTRGQQVTLSCSPISGHRSVSWYQQTPGQGLQFLFEYFSETQRNKGNFPGRFSGRQFSNSRSEMNVSTLELGDSALYLCASSLRQGSGELFFGEGSRLTVL.

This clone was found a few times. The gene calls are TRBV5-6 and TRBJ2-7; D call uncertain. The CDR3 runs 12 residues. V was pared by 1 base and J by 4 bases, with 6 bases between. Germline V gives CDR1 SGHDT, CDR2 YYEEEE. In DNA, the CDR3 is TGTGCCAGCAGCTTGAGCCAGTACGAGCAGTACTTC. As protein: CASSLSQYEQYF.

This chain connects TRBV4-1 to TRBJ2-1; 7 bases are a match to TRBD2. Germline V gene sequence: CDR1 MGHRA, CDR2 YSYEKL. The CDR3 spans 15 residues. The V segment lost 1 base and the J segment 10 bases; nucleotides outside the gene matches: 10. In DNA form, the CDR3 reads TGCGCCAGCAGCCAAGTAGGGCTAGCGGAAGTGGAGCAGTTCTTC. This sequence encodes CASSQVGLAEVEQFF.

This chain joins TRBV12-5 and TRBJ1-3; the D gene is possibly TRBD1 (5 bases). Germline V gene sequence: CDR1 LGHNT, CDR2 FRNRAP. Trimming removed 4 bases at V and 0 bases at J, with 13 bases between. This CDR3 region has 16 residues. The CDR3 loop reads CASGSTGSFSGNTIYF. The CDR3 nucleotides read TGTGCTAGTGGTTCCACAGGATCCTTCTCTGGAAACACCATATATTTT.

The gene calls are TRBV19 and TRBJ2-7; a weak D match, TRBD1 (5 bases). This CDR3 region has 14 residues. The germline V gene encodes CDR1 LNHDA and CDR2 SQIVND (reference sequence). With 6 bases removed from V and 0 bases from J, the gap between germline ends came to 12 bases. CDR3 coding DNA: TGTGCCAGTAGAGCACAGGCCCGCTCCTACGAGCAGTACTTC. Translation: CASRAQARSYEQYF.

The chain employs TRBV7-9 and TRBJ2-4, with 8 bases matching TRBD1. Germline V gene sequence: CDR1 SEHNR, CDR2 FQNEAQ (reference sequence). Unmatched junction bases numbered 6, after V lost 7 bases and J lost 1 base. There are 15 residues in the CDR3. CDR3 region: CASTLDRVAKNIQYF. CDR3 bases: TGTGCCAGCACCTTGGACAGGGTGGCCAAAAACATTCAGTACTTC.

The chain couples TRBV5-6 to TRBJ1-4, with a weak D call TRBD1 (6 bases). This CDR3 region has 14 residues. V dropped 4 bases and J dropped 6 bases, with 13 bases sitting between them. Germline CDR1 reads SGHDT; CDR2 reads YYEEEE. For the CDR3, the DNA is TGTGCCAGCAGCCAGACAGGTTTCGATGAAAAACTGTTTTTT. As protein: CASSQTGFDEKLFF.

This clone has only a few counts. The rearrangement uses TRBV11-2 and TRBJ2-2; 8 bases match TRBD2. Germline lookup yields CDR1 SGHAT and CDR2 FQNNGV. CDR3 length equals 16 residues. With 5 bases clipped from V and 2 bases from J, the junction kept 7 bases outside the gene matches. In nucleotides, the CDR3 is TGTGCCAGCAGCCCGTCCGGGAGGGGTAACACCGGGGAGCTGTTTTTT. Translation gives CASSPSGRGNTGELFF.

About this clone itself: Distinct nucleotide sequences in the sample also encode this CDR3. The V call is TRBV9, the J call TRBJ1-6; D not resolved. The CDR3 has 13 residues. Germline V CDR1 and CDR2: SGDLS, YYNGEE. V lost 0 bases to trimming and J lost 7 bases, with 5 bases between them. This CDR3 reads CASSVGANSPLHF. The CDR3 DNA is TGTGCCAGCAGCGTAGGAGCAAATTCACCCCTCCACTTT.

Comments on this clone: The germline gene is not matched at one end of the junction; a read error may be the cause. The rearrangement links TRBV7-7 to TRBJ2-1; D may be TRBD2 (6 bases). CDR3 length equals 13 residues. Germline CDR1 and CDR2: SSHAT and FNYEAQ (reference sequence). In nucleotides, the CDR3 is TGTGCTAGCAGCACCGGGACTTCCAATGAGCAGTTCTTC. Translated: CASSTGTSNEQFF.